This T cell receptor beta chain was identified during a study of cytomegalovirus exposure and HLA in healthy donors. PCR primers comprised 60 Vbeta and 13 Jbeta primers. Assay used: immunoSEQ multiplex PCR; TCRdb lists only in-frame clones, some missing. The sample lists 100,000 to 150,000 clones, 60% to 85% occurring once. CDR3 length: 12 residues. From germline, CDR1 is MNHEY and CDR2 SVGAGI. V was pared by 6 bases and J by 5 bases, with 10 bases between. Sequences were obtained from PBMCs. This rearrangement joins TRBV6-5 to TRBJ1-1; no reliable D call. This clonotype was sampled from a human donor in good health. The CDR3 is CASRRERTEAFF. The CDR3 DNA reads TGTGCCAGCAGGCGAGAACGAACTGAAGCTTTCTTT.